These 16 T cell receptor beta chains share one sample of origin, sequenced in a study of monozygotic twins with inflammatory bowel disease. TCRdb reprocessed the 5' RACE reads and stores each CDR3 protein as one record, lacking DNA. This table holds over 200,000 distinct CDR3 sequences. Sequenced: blood. The receptors derive from a human donor with ulcerative colitis or Crohn's disease, or a healthy co-twin of an affected twin (not recorded which).

This chain uses TRBV7-9 with TRBJ2-1; TCRdb's D call, TRBD2, is unchecked because there is no DNA. The germline gives CDR1 SEHNR, CDR2 FQNEAQ (reference sequence). The CDR3 loop spans 16 amino acids. CDR3 residues: CASSRRDRAPHNEQFF.

This chain links TRBV4-3 with TRBJ1-5. The CDR3 extends over 13 amino acids. The germline V gene encodes CDR1 LGHNA and CDR2 YSLEER. This CDR3 is CASSQDKSQPQHF.

The chain recombines TRBV29-1 with TRBJ2-7; absent DNA, TCRdb's TRBD2 call cannot be checked. The CDR3 covers 13 residues. Germline V lookup: CDR1 SQVTM, CDR2 ANQGSEA. The chain's CDR3 is CSVEVAGAYEQYF.

The V call is TRBV18, the J call TRBJ2-6; checking the TCRdb D call of TRBD1 is not possible without DNA. CDR3 size: 16 residues. CDR1 is KGHSH and CDR2 is LQKENI in the germline V gene. The CDR3: CASSPETGFGANVLTF.

The V call is TRBV7-9, the J call TRBJ1-2; TCRdb proposes TRBD1, but this gene call is untestable without DNA. The CDR3 consists of 15 residues. CDR1 and CDR2 from the germline V gene are SEHNR and FQNEAQ (reference sequence). CDR3 protein: CASSFGALTPYGYTF.

This sequence joins TRBV7-2 and TRBJ2-7; the TCRdb D gene call, TRBD2, has no DNA to confirm it. This CDR3 is built from 13 residues. Germline V CDR1 and CDR2: SGHTA, FQGNSA. CDR3 sequence: CATRGGLAYEQYF.

The V gene is TRBV7-9, the J gene TRBJ2-1; TCRdb returns TRBD2, unconfirmable since there is no DNA. Germline CDR1 and CDR2: SEHNR and FQNEAQ (reference sequence). The CDR3 spans 15 residues. CDR3 protein: CASSPPGLSNNEQFF.

This chain uses TRBV19 with TRBJ2-2; TCRdb picks TRBD1, but there is no DNA to check that call. CDR1 and CDR2 from the germline V gene are LNHDA and SQIVND (reference sequence). The CDR3 length is 15 residues. CDR3 in amino acids: CASSTGSLVTGELFF.

The J gene is TRBJ2-7, the V gene TRBV5-1; TCRdb lists TRBD1, though no DNA is available to test this call. CDR3 length equals 13 residues. The germline gives CDR1 SGHRS, CDR2 YFSETQ. The CDR3: CASRRDRDYEQYF.

CDR3 protein: CASSPSGVAYEQYF. The V gene is TRBV7-9, the J gene TRBJ2-7; there is no DNA to check the TCRdb D call of TRBD1. This CDR3 has 14 residues. Looked up from germline, CDR1 is SEHNR and CDR2 is FQNEAQ (reference sequence).

This chain connects TRBV12-3 or TRBV12-4 to TRBJ1-3. The CDR3 covers 13 residues. CDR3 loop: CASSFGSGNTIYF.

J is TRBJ1-2 and V is TRBV30. The V gene's germline CDR1 is GTSNPN and CDR2 SVGIG (reference sequence). This CDR3 is 12 amino acids long. CDR3 sequence: CAWISAHYGYTF.

The chain is built from TRBV30 and TRBJ2-2; TCRdb indicates TRBD1, and absent DNA this call remains unverified. Looked up from germline, CDR1 is GTSNPN and CDR2 is SVGIG (reference sequence). The CDR3 has 16 residues. The CDR3 loop reads CAWTPKGESITGELFF.

The chain links TRBV7-9 to TRBJ2-1; TCRdb's D call of TRBD1 is untestable without DNA. Germline CDR1 is SEHNR and CDR2 is FQNEAQ (reference sequence). This CDR3 contains 15 residues. The CDR3 spells CASSLLQASYNEQFF.

CDR3 region: CSVTTLFDNEQFF. The J gene is TRBJ2-1, the V gene TRBV20-1; the TRBD2 assignment by TCRdb is unverifiable without DNA. The CDR3 has 13 residues. The V gene's germline CDR1 is DFQATT and CDR2 SNEGSKA (reference sequence).

The CDR3 here is CASSFQETSGTETQYF. The V gene is TRBV12-3 or TRBV12-4, the J gene TRBJ2-5; absent DNA, TCRdb's TRBD2 call cannot be checked. The CDR3 length is 16 residues.